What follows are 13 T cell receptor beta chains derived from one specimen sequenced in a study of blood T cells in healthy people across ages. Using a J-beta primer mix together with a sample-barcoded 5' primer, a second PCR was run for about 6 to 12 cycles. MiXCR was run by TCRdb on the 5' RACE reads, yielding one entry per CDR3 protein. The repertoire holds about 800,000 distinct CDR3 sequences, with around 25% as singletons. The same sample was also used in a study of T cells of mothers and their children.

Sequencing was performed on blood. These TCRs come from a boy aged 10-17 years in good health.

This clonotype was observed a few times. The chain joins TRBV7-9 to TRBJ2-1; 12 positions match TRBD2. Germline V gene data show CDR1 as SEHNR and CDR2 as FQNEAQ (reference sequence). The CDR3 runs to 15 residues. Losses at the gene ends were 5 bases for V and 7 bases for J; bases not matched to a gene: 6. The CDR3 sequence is CASSSWTSGANEQFF. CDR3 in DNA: TGTGCCAGCAGCAGTTGGACTAGCGGGGCAAATGAGCAGTTCTTC.

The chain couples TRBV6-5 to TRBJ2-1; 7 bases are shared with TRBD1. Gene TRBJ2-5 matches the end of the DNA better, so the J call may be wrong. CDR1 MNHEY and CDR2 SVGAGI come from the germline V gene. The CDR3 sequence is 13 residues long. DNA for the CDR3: TGTGCCAGCAGCCGACAGGGAAAGGAGACCCAGTACTTC. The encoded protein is CASSRQGKETQYF.

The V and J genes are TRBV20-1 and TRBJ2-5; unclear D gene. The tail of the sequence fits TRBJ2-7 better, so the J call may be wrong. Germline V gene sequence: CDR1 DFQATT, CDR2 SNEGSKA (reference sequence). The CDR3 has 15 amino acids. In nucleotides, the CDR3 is TGCAGTGCTAGAGGCCCTAATGCGGCTGCCCACGAGCAGTACTTC. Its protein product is CSARGPNAAAHEQYF.

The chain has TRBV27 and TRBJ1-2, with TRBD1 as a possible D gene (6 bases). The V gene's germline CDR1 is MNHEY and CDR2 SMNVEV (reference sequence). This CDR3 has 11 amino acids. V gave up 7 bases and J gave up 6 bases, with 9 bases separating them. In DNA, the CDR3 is TGTGCCAGCACAGCAGGGGATGGCTACACCTTC. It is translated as CASTAGDGYTF.

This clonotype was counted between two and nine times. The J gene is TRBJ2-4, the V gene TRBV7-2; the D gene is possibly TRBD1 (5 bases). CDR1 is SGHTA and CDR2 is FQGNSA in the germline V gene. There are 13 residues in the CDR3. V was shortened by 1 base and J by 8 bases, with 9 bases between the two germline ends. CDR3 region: CASSLGGPDIQYF. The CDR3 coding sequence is TGTGCCAGCAGCTTAGGGGGCCCAGACATTCAGTACTTC.

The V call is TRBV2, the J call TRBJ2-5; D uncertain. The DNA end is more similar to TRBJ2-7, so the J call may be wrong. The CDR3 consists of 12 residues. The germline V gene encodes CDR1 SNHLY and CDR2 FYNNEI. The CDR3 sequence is CASRDRIYEQYF. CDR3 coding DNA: TGTGCCAGCAGAGACCGTATCTACGAGCAGTACTTC.

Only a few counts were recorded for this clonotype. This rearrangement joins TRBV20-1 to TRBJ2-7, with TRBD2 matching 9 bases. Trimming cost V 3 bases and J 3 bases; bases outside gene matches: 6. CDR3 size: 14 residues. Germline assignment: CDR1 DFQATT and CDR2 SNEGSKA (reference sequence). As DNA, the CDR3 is TGCAGTGCTAGTGCGGGGGGGATAATCTACGAGCAGTACTTC. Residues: CSASAGGIIYEQYF.

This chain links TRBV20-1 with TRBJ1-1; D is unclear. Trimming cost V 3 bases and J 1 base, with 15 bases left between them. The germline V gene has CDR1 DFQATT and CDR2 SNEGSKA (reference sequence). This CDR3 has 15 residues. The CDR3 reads CSASNPGVKNTEAFF. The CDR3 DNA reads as TGCAGTGCTAGCAACCCCGGGGTGAAGAACACTGAAGCTTTCTTT.

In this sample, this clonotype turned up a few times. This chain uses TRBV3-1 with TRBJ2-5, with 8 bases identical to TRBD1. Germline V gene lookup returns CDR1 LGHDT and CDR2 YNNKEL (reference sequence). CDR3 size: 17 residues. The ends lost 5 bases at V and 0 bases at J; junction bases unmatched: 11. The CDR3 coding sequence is TGTGCCAGCAGCTCACCACAGACAGGGGAGCACCAAGAGACCCAGTACTTC. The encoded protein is CASSSPQTGEHQETQYF.

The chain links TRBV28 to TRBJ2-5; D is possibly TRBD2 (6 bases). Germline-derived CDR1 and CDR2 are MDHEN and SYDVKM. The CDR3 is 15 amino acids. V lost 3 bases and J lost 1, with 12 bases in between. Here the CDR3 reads CASSFGVAAQETQYF. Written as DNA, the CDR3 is TGTGCCAGCAGTTTTGGGGTAGCGGCCCAAGAGACCCAGTACTTC.

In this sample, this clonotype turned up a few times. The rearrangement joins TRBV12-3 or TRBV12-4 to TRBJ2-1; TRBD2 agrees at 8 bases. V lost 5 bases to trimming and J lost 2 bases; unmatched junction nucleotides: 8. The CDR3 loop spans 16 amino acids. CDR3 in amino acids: CASSPPSAGAYNEQFF. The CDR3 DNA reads TGTGCCAGCAGTCCCCCCTCAGCGGGAGCCTACAATGAGCAGTTCTTC.

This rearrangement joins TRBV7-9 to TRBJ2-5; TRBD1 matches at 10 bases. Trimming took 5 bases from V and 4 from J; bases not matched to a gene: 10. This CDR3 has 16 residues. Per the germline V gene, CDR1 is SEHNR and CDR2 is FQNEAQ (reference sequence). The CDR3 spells CASSPTGGRGSETQYF. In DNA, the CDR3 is TGTGCCAGCAGCCCGACAGGGGGCAGGGGGTCAGAGACCCAGTACTTC.

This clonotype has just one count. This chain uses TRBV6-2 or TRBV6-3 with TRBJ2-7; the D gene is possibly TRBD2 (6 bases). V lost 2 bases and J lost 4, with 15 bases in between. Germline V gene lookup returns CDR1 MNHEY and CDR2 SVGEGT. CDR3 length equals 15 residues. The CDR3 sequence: CASSYDGGVLYEQYF. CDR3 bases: TGTGCCAGCAGTTACGACGGGGGAGTTTTGTACGAGCAGTACTTC.